Below are 30 T cell receptor beta chains sequenced from a single sample in a study of T cells in women clearing cervical HPV infection. Produced via immunoSEQ multiplex PCR; TCRdb's table is partial and in-frame only. The table for this sample gives 15,000 to 20,000 clones. Sequencing was performed on blood buffy coat. These receptors originate from a woman between 18 and 69 years old with a cervical HPV16 infection that either progressed to CIN3+ or cleared (not recorded which).

On this clone itself: The missing CDR3 end, 3 residues past where the read stops, is filled in from the germline J gene. The chain carries TRBV19 and TRBJ2-1, with 11 bases matching TRBD2. The germline V gene has CDR1 LNHDA and CDR2 SQIVND (reference sequence). The CDR3 has 15 amino acids. Trimming removed 6 bases from V and 9 bases from J; junction bases left unmatched: 10. Here the CDR3 reads CASRVLAGAVGEQFF. The sequenced part of the CDR3 DNA is TGTGCCAGTAGGGTACTAGCGGGGGCGGTGGGTGAG.

A remark on this clone: The CDR3 extends 3 residues past the end of the read, so its final part is completed from the germline J gene. The chain is built from TRBV16 and TRBJ2-7; a weak D match, TRBD1 (5 bases). V lost 3 bases to trimming and J lost 0 bases, with 9 bases between them. This CDR3 spans 14 amino acids. Germline CDR1 and CDR2: KGHSY and FQNENV. The CDR3 bases that were read are TGTGCCAGCAGCCATCCGGACATCTCCTACGAG. Translating gives CASSHPDISYE. The entire CDR3 protein reads CASSHPDISYEQYF.

Concerning this clone itself: With the read ending 3 residues before the CDR3 end, the germline J gene is used to fill in that end. The genes are TRBV5-1 and TRBJ2-2; 9 nucleotides agree with TRBD1. This CDR3 has 18 residues. From germline, CDR1 is SGHRS and CDR2 YFSETQ. The part of the CDR3 DNA that was read is TGCGCCAGCAGCTGGACAGGGGACGGGGGCCCTATCGGTGAAAAG. Protein product: CASSWTGDGGPIGEK. The complete CDR3 reads CASSWTGDGGPIGEKLFF. The entire variable domain, with the rest obtained from reference TRBV5-1 and TRBJ2-2, is as follows: KAGVTQTPRYLIKTRGQQVTLSCSPISGHRSVSWYQQTPGQGLQFLFEYFSETQRNKGNFPGRFSGRQFSNSRSEMNVSTLELGDSALYLCASSWTGDGGPIGEKLFFGEGSRLTVL.

Comments on this clone: From the germline J gene comes the end of the CDR3, since the read stops 3 residues before it. V is TRBV7-2 and J is TRBJ2-5; TRBD1 might be the D (6 bases). Germline CDR1 and CDR2: SGHTA and FQGNSA. CDR3 length equals 15 residues. With 5 bases removed from V and 0 bases from J, the gap between germline ends came to 13 bases. CDR3 sequence reads: CASSPGPGDQETQYF. The sequenced part of the CDR3 DNA is TGTGCCAGCAGCCCGGGACCAGGGGACCAAGAGACC.

CDR3 DNA (partial): TGCAGTGCTAGGGGTACCGGGACTAGCGGGGGGGCGTTAGACGAG. Translation gives CSARGTGTSGGALDE. The whole CDR3 protein is CSARGTGTSGGALDEQYF. The chain joins TRBV20-1 to TRBJ2-7; TRBD2 aligns across 16 bases. The read comes to an end 3 residues before the CDR3 does, leaving the germline J gene to fill in the end. With 3 bases clipped from V and 5 bases from J, the junction kept 13 bases outside the gene matches. The CDR3 is made up of 18 amino acids. The V gene's germline CDR1 is DFQATT and CDR2 SNEGSKA (reference sequence).

As for this clone: The read falls 3 residues short of the CDR3 end, and the missing part is taken from the germline J gene. This chain joins TRBV6-2 or TRBV6-3 and TRBJ2-3; 9 bases align to TRBD1. The CDR3 totals 16 residues. Germline V gene lookup returns CDR1 MNHEY and CDR2 SVGEGT. The CDR3 DNA, read in part, is TGTGCCAGCAGCCAAAACAGGGGGCGTACGGTAGAGACG. It yields the protein CASSQNRGRTVET. The full CDR3 is CASSQNRGRTVETQYF.

As for this clone: Read coverage stops 3 residues before the CDR3 terminus; the germline J gene supplies the remainder. This sequence joins TRBV20-1 and TRBJ2-2; 10 nucleotides match TRBD1. Per germline, CDR1 DFQATT and CDR2 SNEGSKA (reference sequence). The CDR3 runs to 14 residues. With 6 bases clipped from V and 4 bases from J, the junction kept 5 bases outside the gene matches. The sequenced part of the CDR3 DNA is TGCAGTGCACTCCGGGACAGGGGCACCGGGGAG. It encodes CSALRDRGTGE. The whole CDR3 sequence is CSALRDRGTGELFF.

A note on this clone: The read is 3 residues too short to cover the CDR3 end, so that end is filled in from the germline J gene. This sequence joins TRBV18 and TRBJ2-2; 8 bases are shared with TRBD1. There are 15 residues in the CDR3. Germline CDR1 and CDR2: KGHSH and LQKENI. CDR3 DNA, as far as it was read: TGTGCCAGCTCAAAAGGACAGGGCAGCGATTCACCG. Amino acid sequence: CASSKGQGSDSP. The full CDR3 protein reads CASSKGQGSDSPLFF. Combining the CDR3 with reference TRBV18 and TRBJ2-2 gives the whole variable domain NAGVMQNPRHLVRRRGQEARLRCSPMKGHSHVYWYRQLPEEGLKFMVYLQKENIIDESGMPKERFSAEFPKEGPSILRIQQVVRGDSAAYFCASSKGQGSDSPLFFGEGSRLTVL.

The CDR3 is CASHQQVNQPQHF. The CDR3 bases that were read are TGTGCCAGCCACCAACAGGTCAATCAGCCC. J is TRBJ1-5 and V is TRBV19; D might be TRBD1 (5 bases). The read comes to an end 3 residues before the CDR3 does, leaving the germline J gene to fill in the end. Germline V gene sequence: CDR1 LNHDA, CDR2 SQIVND (reference sequence). This CDR3 is built from 13 residues. The ends were cut back, 9 bases at V and 3 bases at J, with 12 bases in the middle.

Points on this clone: Sequencing ends 3 residues short of the CDR3 end; the germline J gene provides the rest. The V and J genes are TRBV27 and TRBJ1-2, with 9 bases that match TRBD1. The CDR3 covers 18 residues. CDR1 and CDR2 from the germline V gene are MNHEY and SMNVEV (reference sequence). J was trimmed by 5 bases and V by 6 bases; bases with no gene match: 19. The sequenced part of the CDR3 DNA is TGTGCCAGCAGATGGACAGGGGACTTTAATCACTTACGGTATGGC. It codes for CASRWTGDFNHLRYG. The entire CDR3 is CASRWTGDFNHLRYGYTF.

This chain's CDR3 is CSAKGQHPSTDTQYF. The CDR3 bases that were read are TGCAGTGCTAAGGGACAGCATCCGAGCACAGATACG. The rearrangement links TRBV20-1 to TRBJ2-3; 7 bases map to TRBD1. The read halts 3 residues ahead of the CDR3 end, with the missing end drawn from the germline J gene. V lost 4 bases to trimming and J lost 0 bases; unmatched junction nucleotides: 7. CDR1 and CDR2 from the germline V gene are DFQATT and SNEGSKA (reference sequence). The CDR3 extends over 15 amino acids.

As concerns this clone: With the read ending 3 residues before the CDR3 end, the germline J gene is used to fill in that end. The gene calls are TRBV7-9 and TRBJ1-1; D uncertain. Germline values: CDR1 SEHNR, CDR2 FQNEAQ (reference sequence). CDR3 size: 14 residues. Partial CDR3 DNA: TGTGCCAGCAGCTTAGTCCCCACGGGTCTTGGG. Residues: CASSLVPTGLG. The full CDR3 sequence reads CASSLVPTGLGAFF.

A word on this clone: Coverage ceases 3 residues before the CDR3 finishes, and the germline J gene fills in the end. The J gene is TRBJ1-2, the V gene TRBV4-2, with TRBD1 as a possible D gene (5 bases). Between the trimmed V and J ends, which lost 0 bases and 7 bases, there was a span of 15 bases. Germline V gene data show CDR1 as LGHNA and CDR2 as YNFKEQ. CDR3 length: 15 residues. CDR3 sequence: CASSQDLHPDSGYTF. CDR3 DNA, as far as it was read: TGTGCCAGCAGCCAAGATCTACATCCCGACAGTGGC.

As to this clone: The read comes to an end 3 residues before the CDR3 does, leaving the germline J gene to fill in the end. V usage is TRBV6-2 or TRBV6-3 and J usage is TRBJ2-1; 7 bases align to TRBD1. CDR1 and CDR2 (germline): MNHEY, SVGEGT. Trimming at V came to 6 bases and at J to 9 bases, leaving 14 bases not matched to a gene. There are 15 residues in the CDR3. The CDR3 DNA, read in part, is TGTGCCAGCAGGCACACAGGGGAACCTCTCGGTGAG. Translation: CASRHTGEPLGE. The complete CDR3 reads CASRHTGEPLGEQFF.

Worth noting for this clone: A read error may produce the germline difference seen at one junction end. The sequenced fragment ends 3 residues before the CDR3 boundary, so the rest is inferred from the germline J gene. The same CDR3 is also encoded by other DNA sequences in this sample. This chain joins TRBV7-2 and TRBJ1-3, with a weak D call TRBD1 (5 bases). The CDR3 is 14 residues long. CDR1 is SGHTA and CDR2 is FQGNSA in the germline V gene. The part of the CDR3 DNA that was read is TGTGCCAGCAGCCAGGGCCTGGTGGGAAACACG. Its translation is CASSQGLVGNT. The whole CDR3 protein is CASSQGLVGNTIYF.

About this clone itself: The sequence runs out 3 residues before the end of the CDR3; the remainder is reconstructed from the germline J gene. The chain combines TRBV7-9 with TRBJ2-7; 8 bases line up with TRBD1. Germline V CDR1 and CDR2: SEHNR, FQNEAQ (reference sequence). V trimming: 3 bases; J trimming: 5 bases; junction bases outside the gene matches: 9. The CDR3 consists of 15 residues. CDR3 DNA (partial): TGTGCCAGCAGCTTGGGGCAGGGGGCAATCAACGAG. Its protein product is CASSLGQGAINE. The whole CDR3 is CASSLGQGAINEQYF.

Concerning this clone: With the read ending 3 residues before the CDR3 end, the germline J gene is used to fill in that end. This chain links TRBV5-1 with TRBJ2-3, with D possibly matching TRBD2 (6 bases). V lost 3 bases, J lost 0 bases, and 8 bases lay in between. This CDR3 has 14 residues. Germline CDR1 SGHRS, CDR2 YFSETQ. The chain's CDR3 is CASSWGLSTDTQYF. CDR3 DNA, as far as it was read: TGCGCCAGCAGCTGGGGACTCAGCACAGATACG.

Concerning this clone itself: From the germline J gene comes the end of the CDR3, since the read stops 3 residues before it. The chain has TRBV7-2 and TRBJ2-5; a weak D match, TRBD2 (6 bases). V was shortened by 5 bases and J by 5 bases, with 15 bases between the two germline ends. Germline assignment: CDR1 SGHTA and CDR2 FQGNSA. This CDR3 has 14 residues. Incomplete CDR3 DNA: TGTGCCAGCAGCCCCGGGACTTTCGGGGAGACC. It translates to CASSPGTFGET. The CDR3, in full, reads CASSPGTFGETQYF. The whole variable domain, filled in from reference TRBV7-2 and TRBJ2-5, reads GAGVSQSPSNKVTEKGKDVELRCDPISGHTALYWYRQSLGQGLEFLIYFQGNSAPDKSGLPSDRFSAERTGGSVSTLTIQRTQQEDSAVYLCASSPGTFGETQYFGPGTRLLVL.

Points on this clone: The read ends 3 residues before the CDR3 terminus; that terminus is restored from the germline J gene. The chain employs TRBV7-9 and TRBJ1-5, with D maybe TRBD1 (5 bases). V lost 5 bases to trimming and J lost 5 bases, with 10 bases between them. From germline, CDR1 is SEHNR and CDR2 FQNEAQ (reference sequence). The CDR3 consists of 13 residues. CDR3 DNA, as far as it was read: TGTGCCAGCAGCAAGGGGTTGGATCAGCCC. Its translation: CASSKGLDQP. The complete CDR3 reads CASSKGLDQPQHF.

Concerning this clone itself: The CDR3 end lies 3 residues beyond the end of the read and is filled in from the germline J gene. The chain employs TRBV29-1 and TRBJ1-2, with TRBD1 matching 9 bases. Germline-derived CDR1 and CDR2 are SQVTM and ANQGSEA. The trim removed 4 bases at V and 5 bases at J, leaving 5 bases unmatched. The length of the CDR3 is 13 residues. Incomplete CDR3 DNA: TGCAGCGTTGCAGGGACAGGGCCTTATGGC. Translated: CSVAGTGPYG. The complete CDR3 protein is CSVAGTGPYGYTF.

CDR3 residues: CSVEDRAWGGYTF. CDR3 bases read: TGCAGCGTTGAGGACAGGGCTTGGGGGGGC. V and J are TRBV29-1 and TRBJ1-2, with 8 positions matching TRBD1. The read gets to within 3 residues of the CDR3 end, and the germline J gene fills in the rest. This CDR3 contains 13 residues. Germline CDR1 reads SQVTM; CDR2 reads ANQGSEA. Using reference TRBV29-1 and TRBJ1-2 for the parts outside the CDR3, the full variable domain is SAVISQKPSRDICQRGTSLTIQCQVDSQVTMMFWYRQQPGQSLTLIATANQGSEATYESGFVIDKFPISRPNLTFSTLTVSNMSPEDSSIYLCSVEDRAWGGYTFGSGTRLTVV.

A remark on this clone: The read stops 3 residues short of the end of the CDR3; the missing end is completed from the germline J gene. The chain links TRBV19 to TRBJ2-3; 12 bases line up with TRBD2. Germline CDR1 LNHDA, CDR2 SQIVND (reference sequence). This CDR3 has 15 amino acids. The covered CDR3 bases are TGTGCCAGTAGCGGACTAGCGGGGCTCCAAGAGACG. Amino acid sequence: CASSGLAGLQET. The whole CDR3 reads CASSGLAGLQETQYF.

Turning to this clone: With the read ending 3 residues before the CDR3 end, the germline J gene is used to fill in that end. The chain has TRBV11-2 and TRBJ2-7; weak D call: TRBD1 (5 bases). The CDR3 totals 15 residues. The V gene's germline CDR1 is SGHAT and CDR2 FQNNGV. Trimming shortened V by 0 bases and J by 0 bases, and 9 bases separated the two germline ends. The CDR3 DNA, read in part, is TGTGCCAGCAGCTTAGATTTTGACAGCTCCTACGAG. It codes for CASSLDFDSSYE. The full-length CDR3 reads as CASSLDFDSSYEQYF.

As concerns this clone: The sequence runs out 3 residues before the end of the CDR3; the remainder is reconstructed from the germline J gene. This chain uses TRBV18 with TRBJ2-1; unclear D gene. The CDR3 runs 17 residues. With 0 bases removed from V and 7 bases from J, the gap between germline ends came to 19 bases. Germline V gene data show CDR1 as KGHSH and CDR2 as LQKENI. Here the CDR3 reads CASSPPPVGSKKNEQFF. Incomplete CDR3 DNA: TGTGCCAGCTCACCACCGCCTGTGGGCAGTAAAAAGAATGAG.

The covered CDR3 bases are TGTGCCTGGAGTATAAGGACAGGGGGGGCAGATACG. This sequence encodes CAWSIRTGGADT. The whole CDR3 region reads CAWSIRTGGADTQYF. The genes are TRBV30 and TRBJ2-3; 10 bases are a match to TRBD1. Read sequence stops 3 residues before the CDR3 end, and the germline J gene provides the missing end. The CDR3 consists of 15 residues. With V trimmed by 2 bases and J by 4 bases, 6 bases remained unmatched. CDR1 and CDR2 (germline): GTSNPN, SVGIG (reference sequence).

About this clone itself: Sequencing ends 3 residues short of the CDR3 end; the germline J gene provides the rest. This chain connects TRBV5-4 to TRBJ2-2; unclear D gene. The CDR3 has 15 amino acids. Trimming stripped 2 bases from V and 4 bases from J, with 12 bases between. Germline V gene sequence: CDR1 SGHNT, CDR2 YYREEE (reference sequence). The covered CDR3 bases are TGTGCCAGCAGCTTAGGTATCTCGGGCACCGGGGAG. Protein product: CASSLGISGTGE. The entire CDR3 protein is CASSLGISGTGELFF. Combining the CDR3 with reference TRBV5-4 and TRBJ2-2 gives the whole variable domain ETGVTQSPTHLIKTRGQQVTLRCSSQSGHNTVSWYQQALGQGPQFIFQYYREEENGRGNFPPRFSGLQFPNYSSELNVNALELDDSALYLCASSLGISGTGELFFGEGSRLTVL.

Of note for this clone: The CDR3 end is not reached by the read, which stops 3 residues before it; the germline J gene fills it in. This chain uses TRBV7-2 with TRBJ2-5, with TRBD2 identical over 13 bases. The CDR3 has 15 residues. V lost 5 bases, J lost 7 bases, and 7 bases stayed unmatched. Germline V CDR1 and CDR2: SGHTA, FQGNSA. The CDR3 region is CASSAGTSGDGTQYF. The covered CDR3 bases are TGTGCCAGCAGCGCCGGGACTAGCGGGGACGGGACC.

For this clone: The read gets to within 3 residues of the CDR3 end, and the germline J gene fills in the rest. The V gene is TRBV5-1, the J gene TRBJ2-2; 11 positions match TRBD1. Per germline, CDR1 SGHRS and CDR2 YFSETQ. J lost 4 bases, V lost 4 bases, and 9 bases had no gene match. This CDR3 contains 17 residues. Partial CDR3 DNA: TGCGCCAGCAGCCGAAACCCGGGACAGGGGGGCACCGGGGAG. This translates into CASSRNPGQGGTGE. The full CDR3 reads CASSRNPGQGGTGELFF.

About this clone itself: The read ends 3 residues before the CDR3 terminus; that terminus is restored from the germline J gene. This chain connects TRBV5-1 to TRBJ1-1; TRBD1 matches 8 bases. Germline V gene lookup returns CDR1 SGHRS and CDR2 YFSETQ. Trimming cost V 5 bases and J 2 bases; bases outside gene matches: 17. There are 18 residues in the CDR3. CDR3 protein: CASRQIFSPTGVNTEAFF. The sequenced CDR3 bases are TGCGCCAGCAGGCAAATTTTCTCACCGACAGGGGTCAACACTGAA.

The CDR3 bases that were read are TGTGCCTGGAGTGAGGGGGGGGCTGAA. Protein product: CAWSEGGAE. The whole CDR3 sequence is CAWSEGGAEAFF. The chain joins TRBV30 to TRBJ1-1, with D possibly TRBD1 on 6 matching bases. The read ends 3 residues before the CDR3 terminus; that terminus is restored from the germline J gene. The CDR3 is made up of 12 amino acids. The germline gives CDR1 GTSNPN, CDR2 SVGIG (reference sequence). Trimming removed 1 base at V and 6 bases at J, with 9 bases between.